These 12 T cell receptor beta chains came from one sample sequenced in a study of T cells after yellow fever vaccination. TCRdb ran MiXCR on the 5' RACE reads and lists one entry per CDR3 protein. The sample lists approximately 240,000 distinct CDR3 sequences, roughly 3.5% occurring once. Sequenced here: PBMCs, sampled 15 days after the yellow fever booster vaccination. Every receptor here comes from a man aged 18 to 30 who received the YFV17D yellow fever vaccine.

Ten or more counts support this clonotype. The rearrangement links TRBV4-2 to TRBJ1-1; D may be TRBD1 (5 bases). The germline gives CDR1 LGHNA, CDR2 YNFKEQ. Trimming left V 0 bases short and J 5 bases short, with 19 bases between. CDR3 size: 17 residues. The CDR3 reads CASSQDRVSQSGTEAFF. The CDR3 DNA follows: TGTGCCAGCAGCCAAGATCGAGTTAGCCAGTCAGGGACTGAAGCTTTCTTT.

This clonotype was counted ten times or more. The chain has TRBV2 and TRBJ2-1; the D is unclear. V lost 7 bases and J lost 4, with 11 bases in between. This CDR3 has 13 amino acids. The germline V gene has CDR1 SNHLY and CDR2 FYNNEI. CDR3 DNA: TGTGCCAGCATTACAGAGATTTACAATGAGCAGTTCTTC. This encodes CASITEIYNEQFF. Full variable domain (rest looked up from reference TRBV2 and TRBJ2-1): EPEVTQTPSHQVTQMGQEVILRCVPISNHLYFYWYRQILGQKVEFLVSFYNNEISEKSEIFDDQFSVERPDGSNFTLKIRSTKLEDSAMYFCASITEIYNEQFFGPGTRLTVL.

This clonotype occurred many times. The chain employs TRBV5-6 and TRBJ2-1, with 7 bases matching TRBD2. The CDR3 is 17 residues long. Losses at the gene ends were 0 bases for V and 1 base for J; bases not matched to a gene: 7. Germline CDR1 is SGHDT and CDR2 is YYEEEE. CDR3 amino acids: CASSLARSGVSYNEQFF. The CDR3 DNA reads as TGTGCCAGCAGCTTGGCCAGGAGCGGGGTTTCCTACAATGAGCAGTTCTTC. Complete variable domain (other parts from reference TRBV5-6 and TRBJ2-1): DAGVTQSPTHLIKTRGQQVTLRCSPKSGHDTVSWYQQALGQGPQFIFQYYEEEERQRGNFPDRFSGHQFPNYSSELNVNALLLGDSALYLCASSLARSGVSYNEQFFGPGTRLTVL.

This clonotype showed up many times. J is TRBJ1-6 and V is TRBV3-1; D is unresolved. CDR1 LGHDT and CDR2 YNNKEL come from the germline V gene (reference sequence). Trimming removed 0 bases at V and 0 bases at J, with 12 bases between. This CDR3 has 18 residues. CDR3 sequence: CASSQDREEISYNSPLHF. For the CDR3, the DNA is TGTGCCAGCAGCCAAGATCGAGAGGAGATCTCCTATAATTCACCCCTCCACTTT.

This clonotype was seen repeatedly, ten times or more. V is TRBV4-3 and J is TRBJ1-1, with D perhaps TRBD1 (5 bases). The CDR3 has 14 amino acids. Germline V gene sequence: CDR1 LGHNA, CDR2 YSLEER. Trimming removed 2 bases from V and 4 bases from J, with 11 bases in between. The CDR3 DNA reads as TGCGCCAGCAGCCAACTGGACGGGGGCACTGAAGCTTTCTTT. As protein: CASSQLDGGTEAFF.

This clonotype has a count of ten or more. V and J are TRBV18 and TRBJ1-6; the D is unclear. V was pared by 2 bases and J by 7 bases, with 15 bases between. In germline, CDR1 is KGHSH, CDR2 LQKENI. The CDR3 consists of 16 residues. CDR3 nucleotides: TGTGCCAGCTCACCAATGGCAGCCAGGCTGAATTCACCCCTCCACTTT. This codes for CASSPMAARLNSPLHF.

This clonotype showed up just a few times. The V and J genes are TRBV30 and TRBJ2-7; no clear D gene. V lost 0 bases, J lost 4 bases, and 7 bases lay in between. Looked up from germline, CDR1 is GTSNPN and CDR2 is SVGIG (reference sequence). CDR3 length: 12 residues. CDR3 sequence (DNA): TGTGCCTGGAGTGTACAAGGTTACGAGCAGTACTTC. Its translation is CAWSVQGYEQYF.

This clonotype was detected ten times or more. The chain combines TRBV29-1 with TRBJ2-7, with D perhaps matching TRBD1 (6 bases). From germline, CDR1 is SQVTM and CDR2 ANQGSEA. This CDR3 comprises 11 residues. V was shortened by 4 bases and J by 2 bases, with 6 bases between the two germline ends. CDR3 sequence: CSVGDTYEQYV. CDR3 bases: TGCAGCGTTGGGGACACCTACGAGCAGTACGTC.

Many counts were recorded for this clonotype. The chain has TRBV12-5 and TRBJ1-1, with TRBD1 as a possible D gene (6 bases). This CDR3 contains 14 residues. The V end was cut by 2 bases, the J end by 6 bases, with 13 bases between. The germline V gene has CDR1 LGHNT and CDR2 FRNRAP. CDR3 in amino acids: CASGLQGRAAEAFF. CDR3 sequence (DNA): TGTGCTAGTGGTTTGCAGGGGCGAGCGGCTGAAGCTTTCTTT.

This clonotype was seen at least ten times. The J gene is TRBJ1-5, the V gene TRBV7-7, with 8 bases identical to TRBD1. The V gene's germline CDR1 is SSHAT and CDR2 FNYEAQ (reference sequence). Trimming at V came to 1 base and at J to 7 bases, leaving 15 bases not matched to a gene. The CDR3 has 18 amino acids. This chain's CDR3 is CASSLDQTGENAWQPQHF. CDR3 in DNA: TGTGCCAGCAGCTTAGACCAGACAGGGGAGAATGCTTGGCAGCCCCAGCATTTT.

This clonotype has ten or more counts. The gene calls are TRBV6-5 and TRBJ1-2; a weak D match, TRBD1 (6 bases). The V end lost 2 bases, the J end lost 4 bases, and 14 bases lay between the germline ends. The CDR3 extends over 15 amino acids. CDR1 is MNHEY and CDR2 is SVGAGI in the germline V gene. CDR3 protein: CASSYGVGGLYGYTF. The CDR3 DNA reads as TGTGCCAGCAGTTACGGGGTGGGGGGCCTCTATGGCTACACCTTC.

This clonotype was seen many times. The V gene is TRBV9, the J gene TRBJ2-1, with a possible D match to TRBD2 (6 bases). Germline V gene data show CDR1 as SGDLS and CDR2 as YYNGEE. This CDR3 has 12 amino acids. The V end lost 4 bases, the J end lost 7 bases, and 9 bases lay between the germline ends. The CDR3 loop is CASSMLANEQFF. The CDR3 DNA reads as TGTGCCAGCAGCATGCTAGCGAATGAGCAGTTCTTC.